These 17 T cell receptor beta chains were sequenced from one sample in a study of post-analysis software for immune sequencing data. General observations from the study: TRBV segments more frequent in patients than in controls numbered several and included TRBV5-6, TRBV5-1 and TRBV20-1.

No antigen has been assigned to these receptors. Unique molecular identifiers featured in each of the TCR beta cDNA libraries. Each CDR3 protein is one row after TCRdb ran MiXCR on the PCR reads. The table records some 800,000 distinct CDR3 sequences, under 60% of them present only once. Sample: blood. These receptors originate from a girl between 5 and 17 years old with multiple sclerosis.

This clonotype was picked up a small number of times. The J gene is TRBJ2-7, the V gene TRBV5-6; 7 nucleotides agree with TRBD1. The CDR3 runs to 14 residues. The J segment lost 3 bases and the V segment lost 3 bases, leaving 6 bases of the junction unmatched. Per germline, CDR1 SGHDT and CDR2 YYEEEE. The CDR3 protein is CASSSARGHYEQYF. The CDR3 DNA reads TGTGCCAGCAGCTCAGCGAGGGGGCACTACGAGCAGTACTTC.

This chain connects TRBV20-1 to TRBJ1-5; 11 bases align to TRBD1. With V trimmed by 6 bases and J by 0 bases, 13 bases remained unmatched. The CDR3 spans 18 residues. Germline CDR1 is DFQATT and CDR2 is SNEGSKA (reference sequence). The CDR3 DNA is TGCAGTGCCCTTGTCCCTGGGACAGGGGGTGATAGCAATCAGCCCCAGCATTTT. The encoded protein is CSALVPGTGGDSNQPQHF.

This clonotype was seen a few times. The rearrangement links TRBV5-1 to TRBJ2-1; D gene ambiguous. V dropped 10 bases and J dropped 0 bases, with 11 bases sitting between them. The CDR3 totals 13 residues. Per the germline V gene, CDR1 is SGHRS and CDR2 is YFSETQ. DNA of the CDR3: TGCGCCCGGTCCCCTAACTCCTACAATGAGCAGTTCTTC. Protein sequence: CARSPNSYNEQFF.

This chain connects TRBV18 to TRBJ2-7; no clear D. The J call may not be correct, given that the DNA end is closer to TRBJ2-5. From germline, CDR1 is KGHSH and CDR2 LQKENI. The CDR3 length is 13 residues. This CDR3 is CASSPQFQETQYF. DNA for the CDR3: TGTGCCAGCTCACCACAGTTCCAAGAGACCCAGTACTTC.

In its sample, this clonotype was seen once. The chain has TRBV9 and TRBJ2-5, with 7 bases fitting TRBD2. CDR1 is SGDLS and CDR2 is YYNGEE in the germline V gene. The CDR3 totals 15 residues. V shed 0 bases and J 5 bases; nucleotides not matched to a gene: 7. The DNA of the CDR3 is TGTGCCAGCAGCGTAGAGGACGGGAGGTGGGAGACCCAGTACTTC. This encodes CASSVEDGRWETQYF.

The sample holds one count of this clonotype. The V and J genes are TRBV20-1 and TRBJ2-5; 8 bases align to TRBD2. The CDR3 is made up of 13 amino acids. CDR1 DFQATT and CDR2 SNEGSKA come from the germline V gene (reference sequence). With 2 bases clipped from V and 11 bases from J, the junction kept 10 bases outside the gene matches. CDR3 amino acids: CSARKSGGHGQYF. The CDR3 nucleotides are TGCAGTGCTAGAAAATCGGGAGGGCATGGGCAGTACTTC.

This clonotype was seen only a few times. The J gene is TRBJ1-5, the V gene TRBV12-3 or TRBV12-4, with D unresolved. Trimming cost V 1 base and J 4 bases, with 11 bases left between them. The CDR3 length is 15 residues. The CDR3 sequence: CASSLGPGQNQPQHF. CDR3 bases: TGTGCCAGCAGTTTAGGTCCCGGGCAGAATCAGCCCCAGCATTTT.

This chain uses TRBV19 with TRBJ2-1; D uncertain. V was trimmed by 5 bases and J by 6 bases, leaving 11 bases between them. Germline V gene sequence: CDR1 LNHDA, CDR2 SQIVND (reference sequence). The CDR3 extends over 13 amino acids. The CDR3 DNA is TGTGCCAGTAGTTCGAGCGATGGCAATGAGCAGTTCTTC. This sequence encodes CASSSSDGNEQFF.

The chain couples TRBV15 to TRBJ1-1, with D possibly TRBD1 on 5 matching bases. Germline values: CDR1 LNHNV, CDR2 YYDKDF (reference sequence). The CDR3 sequence is 13 residues long. Trimming pared 5 bases from V and 4 bases from J, leaving 11 bases between. The CDR3 protein is CATSERRGTEAFF. CDR3 bases: TGTGCCACCAGCGAGCGGAGGGGCACTGAAGCTTTCTTT. The full variable domain, its missing parts supplied by reference TRBV15 and TRBJ1-1, is DAMVIQNPRYQVTQFGKPVTLSCSQTLNHNVMYWYQQKSSQAPKLLFHYYDKDFNNEADTPDNFQSRRPNTSFCFLDIRSPGLGDTAMYLCATSERRGTEAFFGQGTRLTVV.

This clonotype occurred once. The V gene is TRBV7-2, the J gene TRBJ2-7, with 7 bases lining up with TRBD2. CDR3 length: 15 residues. J was trimmed by 1 base and V by 5 bases; bases with no gene match: 8. CDR1 and CDR2 (germline): SGHTA, FQGNSA. The CDR3 reads CASSPTGLVSYEQYF. The CDR3 DNA is TGTGCCAGCAGCCCTACCGGACTAGTTTCCTACGAGCAGTACTTC.

This clonotype appeared a few times. Here the CDR3 DNA reads TGCAGTGCTAGAGATTTAGCAGGGAACTATGGCTACACCTTC. Amino acid sequence: CSARDLAGNYGYTF. This chain links TRBV20-1 with TRBJ1-2; D perhaps matches TRBD1 (5 bases). Per the germline V gene, CDR1 is DFQATT and CDR2 is SNEGSKA (reference sequence). The V end was cut by 0 bases, the J end by 2 bases, with 10 bases between. This CDR3 is built from 14 residues.

The gene calls are TRBV29-1 and TRBJ2-7; D is possibly TRBD1 (5 bases). CDR1 is SQVTM, CDR2 ANQGSEA, per germline. Trimming removed 7 bases at V and 3 bases at J, with 16 bases between. This CDR3 is built from 13 residues. DNA of the CDR3: TGCAGCGCCGGAACGAGAAGGGGCTACGAGCAGTACTTC. Its translation: CSAGTRRGYEQYF.

This clonotype was observed once. This chain joins TRBV27 and TRBJ2-7; TRBD2 aligns across 8 bases. Germline lookup yields CDR1 MNHEY and CDR2 SMNVEV (reference sequence). The ends lost 6 bases at V and 1 base at J; junction bases unmatched: 14. The CDR3 is 17 amino acids. CDR3 nucleotides: TGTGCCAGCAGCCCCGACGGGGGGGACGGCGCTTCCTACGAGCAGTACTTC. The encoded protein is CASSPDGGDGASYEQYF.

This chain connects TRBV10-3 to TRBJ2-5, with D tentatively TRBD2 (5 bases). Germline CDR1 ENHRY, CDR2 SYGVKD. The CDR3 extends over 12 amino acids. V was cut by 0 bases and J by 11 bases, with 10 bases left in between. The CDR3 nucleotides are TGTGCCATCAGTGAGTCGGCGAGGGAGCAGTACTTC. Translated: CAISESAREQYF.

There are a few counts of this clonotype. J is TRBJ2-7 and V is TRBV2; D is tentatively TRBD1 or TRBD2 (6 bases each). The CDR3 runs to 12 residues. Trimming took off 4 bases at V and 7 bases at J, with 11 bases between the two ends. Germline CDR1 reads SNHLY; CDR2 reads FYNNEI. CDR3 sequence: CASSGGAREQYF. CDR3 nucleotides: TGTGCCAGCAGTGGGGGGGCGCGGGAGCAGTACTTC.

The chain joins TRBV12-3 or TRBV12-4 to TRBJ2-5, with 8 bases identical to TRBD2. The CDR3 runs to 15 residues. The V gene end was trimmed by 3 bases and the J gene end by 0 bases; junction bases not matched to a gene: 3. Written as DNA, the CDR3 is TGTGCCAGCAGTTTTAGCGGGGCCCACCAAGAGACCCAGTACTTC. It specifies CASSFSGAHQETQYF.

The gene calls are TRBV13 and TRBJ2-1; D might be TRBD2 (6 bases). The CDR3 is made up of 17 amino acids. V was pared by 5 bases and J by 0 bases, with 17 bases between. Germline values: CDR1 PRHDT, CDR2 FYEKMQ (reference sequence). CDR3 sequence reads: CASSPRWGESSYNEQFF. The CDR3 region has the DNA TGTGCCAGCAGCCCCCGTTGGGGGGAGAGCTCCTACAATGAGCAGTTCTTC. The whole variable domain, remainder taken from reference TRBV13 and TRBJ2-1, is AAGVIQSPRHLIKEKRETATLKCYPIPRHDTVYWYQQGPGQDPQFLISFYEKMQSDKGSIPDRFSAQQFSDYHSELNMSSLELGDSALYFCASSPRWGESSYNEQFFGPGTRLTVL.